The present entry profiles one T cell receptor (beta chain) with its context. The method was immunoSEQ multiplex PCR; TCRdb's version includes in-frame clones alone and lacks a portion of them. The data show fewer than 400,000 clones, about 83% seen once. The source of the sample is a study of blood T cell repertoires in COVID-19. Cohort placement rested on clinical history that participants reported themselves. Sequenced input: PBMCs or T cells enriched from blood (not recorded which). This clonotype originated in a woman between 45 and 60 years old who had recovered from COVID-19.

The CDR3 DNA sequence: TGTGCCAGCAGTTTGGGCAGGGGGGCTCCCCTCCACTTT. It is translated as CASSLGRGAPLHF. The rearrangement links TRBV27 to TRBJ1-6; TRBD1 agrees at 7 bases. The germline gives CDR1 MNHEY, CDR2 SMNVEV (reference sequence). V was pared by 3 bases and J by 13 bases, with 6 bases of the junction left unmatched. The CDR3 runs to 13 residues.